This T cell receptor (beta chain) was sequenced for a study of tumor-infiltrating lymphocytes in oesophageal squamous cell carcinoma. CDR1 and CDR2 (germline): SGHVS, FNYEAQ. V was pared by 5 bases and J by 1 base, with 11 bases between. The CDR3 sequence is 14 residues long. TCRdb passed the PCR reads through MiXCR, listing each CDR3 protein once. This table holds over 20,000 distinct CDR3 sequences, 35% to 45% found once. By proportion, this clonotype is medium-sized. Sequenced sample: esophageal tumor tissue. The V gene is TRBV7-6, the J gene TRBJ2-5; D might be TRBD2 (6 bases). The sequence was collected from a male donor with esophageal squamous cell carcinoma. CDR3 sequence (DNA): TGTGCCAGCAGCAAGCGGGCCGGCCAAGAGACCCAGTACTTC. This gives the protein CASSKRAGQETQYF.